The sequence of this T cell receptor beta chain was determined in a study of human T cells and chemical hapten exposure. Looking at the study overall: The study lasted approximately 26 weeks, and patients were dosed weekly with diphenylcyclopropenone on the scalp throughout. Patches with 0.01% DPC went on the upper back, and the tests were read at 6 days.

The time point was: patch test 3, about 24 weeks after DPC sensitization. Treatment meaning: therapeutic diphenylcyclopropenone sensitization with weekly scalp DPC. The J segment lost 9 bases and the V segment lost 3 bases, leaving 3 bases of the junction unmatched. The germline gives CDR1 KGHSH, CDR2 LQKENI. The CDR3 consists of 12 residues. Original analysis: There were a median of around 100,000 TCRs per sample, with a range from roughly 20,000 to 700,000. TCRdb independently ran MiXCR on the RACE reads; one entry per CDR3 protein. The V and J calls and clone size come from TCRdb's table, not from the authors' own analysis. Of 55,000 to 75,000 distinct CDR3 sequences in the sample, around 12% were seen once.

The clonotype originates from a man aged 30 to 45 with alopecia areata. Some clones in this sample may be carry-over from other donors' samples. This chain uses TRBV18 with TRBJ1-2, with TRBD1 matching 8 bases. The sequences come from whole blood, collected in connection with sensitization to the hapten diphenylcyclopropenone (DPC). CDR3 protein: CASSPGQGRYTF. CDR3 nucleotides: TGTGCCAGCTCACCTGGACAGGGACGCTACACCTTC.